Detailed here is one TCR beta chain. Its target is not known. The table came from immunoSEQ multiplex PCR; TCRdb's copy has only in-frame clones and leaves some out. The sample holds 2,500,000 or so clones, approximately 90% seen once. All donors were healthy HIV-negative adults lacking recent acute infections or vaccinations. Naive CD45RA+ and memory CD45RA-negative subsets were split from CD4+ cells. These data belong to a study of shared clonotypes between healthy human individuals. The study's findings and limits: Clonotypes that were shared across four donors made up approximately 5% of naive CD4 clonotypes.

The V gene lost 4 bases and the J gene lost 4 bases, with 16 bases spanning the gap. In germline, CDR1 is MNHEY, CDR2 SVGAGI. This CDR3 is 15 amino acids long. The chain recombines TRBV6-5 with TRBJ1-2; possibly TRBD1 for D (5 bases). The clonotype was recovered from a man aged 18 to 29 in good health. Some clones in this sample may be carry-over from other donors' samples. What was sequenced was naive CD4+ T cells from PBMCs. The subset is: CD45RA+ positively selected. DNA of the CDR3: TGTGCCAGCAGTTCTGACAGAAAAAGACTCTATGGCTACACCTTC. It yields the protein CASSSDRKRLYGYTF.